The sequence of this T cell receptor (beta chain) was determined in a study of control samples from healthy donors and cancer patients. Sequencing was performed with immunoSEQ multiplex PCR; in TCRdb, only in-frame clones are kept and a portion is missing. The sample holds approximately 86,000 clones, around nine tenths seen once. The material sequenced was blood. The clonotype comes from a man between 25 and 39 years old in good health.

The CDR3 DNA sequence: TGTGCCAGCAGCTTGGGTACGGGACAGTACCAAGAGACCCAGTACTTC. The encoded protein is CASSLGTGQYQETQYF. The V call is TRBV5-6, the J call TRBJ2-5; 7 nucleotides line up with TRBD1. Trimming removed 0 bases from V and 0 bases from J; junction bases left unmatched: 5. Per germline, CDR1 SGHDT and CDR2 YYEEEE. The length of the CDR3 is 16 residues. Using reference TRBV5-6 and TRBJ2-5 for the parts outside the CDR3, the full variable domain is DAGVTQSPTHLIKTRGQQVTLRCSPKSGHDTVSWYQQALGQGPQFIFQYYEEEERQRGNFPDRFSGHQFPNYSSELNVNALLLGDSALYLCASSLGTGQYQETQYFGPGTRLLVL.